This TCR beta chain was recorded in a study of T cell repertoires in cytomegalovirus infection (dated by TCRdb to 2018 to 2020). Context from the whole study: The HLA type of each donor mattered for the analysis, because public TCR beta signatures pointed to carriage of CMV infection along with the matching HLA type. Study-wide findings and limitations: The ex vivo response was dominated by HLA-C-restricted CMV-specific TCR beta clonotypes, which also provided the single most frequent clonotype in two of eight donors. In both this cohort and an independent roughly 350-donor cohort, the cumulative frequency of public TCR beta family members distinguished carriers of CMV infection plus the relevant HLA type.

Sequencing relied on an Illumina HiSeq 1500. TCRdb trimmed public reads at Q25 via fastp, called clones via MiXCR and kept in-frame beta chains. Here each entry gathers all rows of one CDR3 protein and keeps the most common genes and DNA. This sample lists about 460,000 distinct CDR3 sequences; around 10% were detected once. The top ten clones comprise 10% of the sample. Including the terminal cysteine and phenylalanine, the CDR3 comprises 15 residues. Just the 45-base CDR3 DNA is kept, in frame starting at base 1. CDR1 and CDR2 are drawn from the germline V gene (reference sequence): LNHDA, SQIVND. V is pared back by 7 bases and J by 5 bases, with 20 bases lying between the germline termini. Notes on this clonotype: It has no known antigen specificity. Nothing much larger sits one base from this clone, and base qualities are not available.

The specimen was PBMCs. The TCR originated in a human donor in good health (CMV status not recorded). Some clones in this sample may be carry-over from other donors' samples. The rearrangement combines TRBV19 with TRBJ1-2, with no confident D gene call. The DNA reads TGTGCCAGTACCTCGAAATACTCGAAGGCGTATGGCTACACCTTC. Its protein product is CASTSKYSKAYGYTF.